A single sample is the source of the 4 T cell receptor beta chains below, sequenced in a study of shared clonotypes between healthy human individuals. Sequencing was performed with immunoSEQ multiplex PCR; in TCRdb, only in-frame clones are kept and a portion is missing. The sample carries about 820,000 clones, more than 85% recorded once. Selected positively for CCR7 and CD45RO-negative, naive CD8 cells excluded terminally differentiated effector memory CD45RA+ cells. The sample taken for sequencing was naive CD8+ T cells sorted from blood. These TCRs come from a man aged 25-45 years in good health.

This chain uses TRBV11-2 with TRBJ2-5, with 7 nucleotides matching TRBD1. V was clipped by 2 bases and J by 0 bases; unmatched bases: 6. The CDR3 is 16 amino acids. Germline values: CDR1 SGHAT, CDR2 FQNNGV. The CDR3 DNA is TGTGCCAGCAGCTTAAGAGACAGGGTCTACCAAGAGACCCAGTACTTC. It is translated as CASSLRDRVYQETQYF.

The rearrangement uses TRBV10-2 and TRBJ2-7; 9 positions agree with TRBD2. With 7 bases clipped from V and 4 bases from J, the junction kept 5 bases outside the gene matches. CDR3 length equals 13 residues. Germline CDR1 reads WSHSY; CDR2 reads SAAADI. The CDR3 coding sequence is TGCGCCAGCACCGGCGGGAGGGCTTACGAGCAGTACTTC. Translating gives CASTGGRAYEQYF.

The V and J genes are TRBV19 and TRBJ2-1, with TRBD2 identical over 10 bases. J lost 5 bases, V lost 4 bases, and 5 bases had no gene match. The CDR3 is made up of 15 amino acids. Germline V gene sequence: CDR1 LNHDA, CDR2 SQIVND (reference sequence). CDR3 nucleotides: TGTGCCAGTAGTACCTGGACTAGCGGCAACAATGAGCAGTTCTTC. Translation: CASSTWTSGNNEQFF.

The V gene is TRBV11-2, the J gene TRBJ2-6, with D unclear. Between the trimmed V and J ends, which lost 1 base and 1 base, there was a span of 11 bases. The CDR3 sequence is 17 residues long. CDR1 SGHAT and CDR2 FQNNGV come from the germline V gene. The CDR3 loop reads CASSLGIASSGANVLTF. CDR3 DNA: TGTGCCAGCAGCTTAGGAATCGCGTCTTCTGGGGCCAACGTCCTGACTTTC. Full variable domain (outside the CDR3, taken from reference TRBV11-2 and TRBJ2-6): EAGVAQSPRYKIIEKRQSVAFWCNPISGHATLYWYQQILGQGPKLLIQFQNNGVVDDSQLPKDRFSAERLKGVDSTLKIQPAKLEDSAVYLCASSLGIASSGANVLTFGAGSRLTVL.